Below are 12 T cell receptor beta chains sequenced from a single sample in a study of vaccination effects on CD4 cells after COVID-19. These TCRs are of unknown antigen specificity. Here immunoSEQ multiplex PCR was the method, and the copy in TCRdb shows in-frame clones only, minus some. The data contain some 69,000 clones, approximately 73% of them singletons. Culturing for about 10 days preceded CD4+ T cell isolation. All participants had two doses of either the BNT162b2 or mRNA-1273 vaccine. The sequencing here drew on CD4+ T cells from PBMCs cultured without peptide, taken after COVID-19 vaccination. The receptors were sampled from a human donor who received a COVID-19 vaccine.

This clone was seen once. The gene calls are TRBV6-5 and TRBJ1-2; D remains ambiguous. V was clipped by 6 bases and J by 8 bases, with 10 bases between them. Germline CDR1 MNHEY, CDR2 SVGAGI. This CDR3 spans 11 amino acids. The CDR3 region is CASSPGYGYTF. The DNA of the CDR3 is TGTGCCAGCAGCCCAGGATACGGCTACACCTTC.

V usage is TRBV7-2 and J usage is TRBJ2-3; either TRBD1 or TRBD2 may fit D (6 bases each). From germline, CDR1 is SGHTA and CDR2 FQGNSA. The length of the CDR3 is 14 residues. Trimming stripped 6 bases from V and 4 bases from J, with 14 bases between. The CDR3 DNA reads TGTGCCAGCAGGCCATCGGGGGCCGCAGATACGCAGTATTTT. Its protein product is CASRPSGAADTQYF. Supplemented by reference TRBV7-2 and TRBJ2-3, the full variable domain reads GAGVSQSPSNKVTEKGKDVELRCDPISGHTALYWYRQSLGQGLEFLIYFQGNSAPDKSGLPSDRFSAERTGGSVSTLTIQRTQQEDSAVYLCASRPSGAADTQYFGPGTRLTVL.

This chain connects TRBV6-6 to TRBJ1-1, with D hard to call. The CDR3 length is 13 residues. Trimming cost V 6 bases and J 2 bases, with 10 bases left between them. Germline values: CDR1 MNHNY, CDR2 SVGAGI (reference sequence). The CDR3 DNA sequence: TGTGCCAGCAGCTTCTACCTAAACACTGAAGCTTTCTTT. Its protein product is CASSFYLNTEAFF.

The chain couples TRBV2 to TRBJ1-5; D perhaps matches TRBD1 (5 bases). In germline, CDR1 is SNHLY, CDR2 FYNNEI. The CDR3 covers 14 residues. With 4 bases removed from V and 8 bases from J, the gap between germline ends came to 15 bases. The CDR3: CASSVSWGSEPQHF. CDR3 in DNA: TGTGCCAGCAGTGTGTCCTGGGGCAGTGAGCCCCAGCATTTT.

A word on this clone: At one boundary the junction diverges from the germline segment, which might be a read error. The V gene is TRBV24-1, the J gene TRBJ2-1, with 8 nucleotides matching TRBD2. This CDR3 spans 14 amino acids. In germline, CDR1 is KGHDR, CDR2 SFDVKD. CDR3 in amino acids: CATSGAGGLDEQFF. The CDR3 DNA reads TGTGCCACGAGTGGGGCGGGGGGCCTGGATGAGCAGTTCTTC.

The CDR3 DNA sequence: TGCGCCAGCAGCCAAGATGTTCAGGGAGGCCGGGAGCTGTTTTTT. Translating it yields CASSQDVQGGRELFF. This chain links TRBV4-1 with TRBJ2-2; D possibly corresponds to TRBD2 (6 bases). The V and J ends lost 0 bases and 9 bases respectively, with 14 bases between them. This CDR3 is built from 15 residues. Germline values: CDR1 MGHRA, CDR2 YSYEKL.

This chain connects TRBV20-1 to TRBJ2-5; TRBD2 matches 8 bases. Germline CDR1 and CDR2: DFQATT and SNEGSKA (reference sequence). V trimming: 3 bases; J trimming: 1 base; junction bases outside the gene matches: 7. The CDR3 length is 15 residues. The CDR3 protein is CSASHPAGVQETQYF. CDR3 nucleotides: TGCAGTGCTAGTCATCCAGCGGGGGTCCAAGAGACCCAGTACTTC.

This rearrangement joins TRBV19 to TRBJ2-1; maybe TRBD2 (5 bases). This CDR3 region has 16 residues. Germline lookup yields CDR1 LNHDA and CDR2 SQIVND (reference sequence). Trimming pared 1 base from V and 5 bases from J, leaving 15 bases between. CDR3 protein: CASSIVGSGNDNEQFF. The CDR3 DNA sequence: TGTGCCAGTAGTATAGTTGGCAGCGGAAACGACAATGAGCAGTTCTTC.

This rearrangement joins TRBV19 to TRBJ1-2; D is ambiguous. CDR3 size: 18 residues. V was cut by 6 bases and J by 5 bases, with 28 bases left in between. Germline CDR1 and CDR2: LNHDA and SQIVND (reference sequence). This CDR3 is CASRNKIAVSTAAYGYTF. CDR3 sequence (DNA): TGTGCCAGTAGGAACAAGATAGCTGTATCTACCGCCGCATATGGCTACACCTTC. Combining the CDR3 with reference TRBV19 and TRBJ1-2 gives the whole variable domain DGGITQSPKYLFRKEGQNVTLSCEQNLNHDAMYWYRQDPGQGLRLIYYSQIVNDFQKGDIAEGYSVSREKKESFPLTVTSAQKNPTAFYLCASRNKIAVSTAAYGYTFGSGTRLTVV.

The chain has TRBV7-2 and TRBJ2-1, with TRBD2 identical over 11 bases. This CDR3 comprises 15 residues. Trimming removed 4 bases from V and 10 bases from J; junction bases left unmatched: 9. From germline, CDR1 is SGHTA and CDR2 FQGNSA. The CDR3 loop reads CASSYSSGGSIEQFF. The CDR3 DNA follows: TGTGCCAGCAGCTACTCTAGCGGGGGGTCAATAGAGCAGTTCTTC.

The chain joins TRBV30 to TRBJ1-3, with a tentative D call TRBD1 (5 bases). The CDR3 runs to 16 residues. Trimming took 0 bases from V and 0 from J, leaving 12 bases between them. From germline, CDR1 is GTSNPN and CDR2 SVGIG (reference sequence). The CDR3 loop reads CAWSVPGEGSGNTIYF. The CDR3 DNA sequence: TGTGCCTGGAGTGTACCGGGGGAGGGCTCTGGAAACACCATATATTTT. The variable domain in full, completed from reference TRBV30 and TRBJ1-3, reads SQTIHQWPATLVQPVGSPLSLECTVEGTSNPNLYWYRQAAGRGLQLLFYSVGIGQISSEVPQNLSASRPQDRQFILSSKKLLLSDSGFYLCAWSVPGEGSGNTIYFGEGSWLTVV.

The chain's CDR3 is CASSPQDRGEQYV. CDR3 in DNA: TGTGCCAGCAGTCCTCAAGACAGGGGCGAGCAGTACGTC. The chain has TRBV6-5 and TRBJ2-7; 8 bases align to TRBD1. With 5 bases clipped from V and 6 bases from J, the junction kept 6 bases outside the gene matches. This CDR3 comprises 13 residues. Germline V lookup: CDR1 MNHEY, CDR2 SVGAGI.